The clone carrying this T cell receptor beta chain has ten or more counts. Its target is unknown. The J segment lost 1 base and the V segment lost 3 bases, leaving 6 bases of the junction unmatched. The CDR3 loop spans 16 amino acids. Germline V gene data show CDR1 as MNHNS and CDR2 as SASEGT. TCRdb keeps only in-frame clones here, not all; method: immunoSEQ multiplex PCR. The sample includes about 110,000 clones, 65% to 75% seen only once; the top ten take approximately 23%. The source of the sample is a study of shared clonotypes between healthy human individuals. Findings and limits, study-wide: The study found lower generation probabilities in non-shared clonotypes than in those shared by all four donors.

The TCR comes from a woman in her thirties in good health. The gene calls are TRBV6-1 and TRBJ1-1, with 9 bases fitting TRBD1. What was sequenced was memory CD8+ T cells sorted from blood. Subset: CD45RO+ cells pooled with CCR7-negative TemRA cells. DNA of the CDR3: TGTGCCAGCAGTGATCTATTGGGACAGGGGAACACTGAAGCTTTCTTT. It codes for CASSDLLGQGNTEAFF.